One and the same sample provided the 13 T cell receptor beta chains below, sequenced in a study of human T cells and chemical hapten exposure. As to time point: patch test 3, about 24 weeks after DPC sensitization. Treatment in this sample: therapeutic diphenylcyclopropenone sensitization with weekly scalp DPC. TCRdb processed the RACE reads anew with MiXCR; each CDR3 protein has one entry. The sample shows about 170,000 distinct CDR3 sequences, around a quarter of them seen only once. This material consisted of whole blood, taken in connection with sensitization to the hapten diphenylcyclopropenone (DPC). The receptors come from a woman younger than 35 with alopecia areata. Some clones in this sample may be carry-over from other donors' samples.

The V gene is TRBV7-9, the J gene TRBJ2-7; D might be TRBD1 (5 bases). V lost 10 bases to trimming and J lost 2 bases, with 15 bases between them. Germline assignment: CDR1 SEHNR and CDR2 FQNEAQ (reference sequence). The CDR3 loop spans 13 amino acids. CDR3 in amino acids: CATETPQAYEQYF. In DNA form, the CDR3 reads TGTGCCACAGAAACCCCACAGGCCTACGAGCAGTACTTC.

The chain carries TRBV7-3 and TRBJ1-2; unclear D gene. V dropped 2 bases and J dropped 6 bases, with 10 bases sitting between them. The CDR3 contains 13 residues. Germline V gene data show CDR1 as SGHTA and CDR2 as FQGTGA. The CDR3: CASSLGSGDGYTF. The CDR3 DNA follows: TGTGCCAGCAGCTTAGGAAGTGGTGATGGCTACACCTTC.

The chain links TRBV2 to TRBJ2-7; 7 bases match TRBD1. CDR1 SNHLY and CDR2 FYNNEI come from the germline V gene. The junction had 8 bases not matched to a gene; V was cut back by 4 bases and J by 2 bases. The CDR3 has 15 amino acids. CDR3 in DNA: TGTGCCAGCAGTGCGGAACAGGGGACCCCCTACGAGCAGTACTTC. Residues: CASSAEQGTPYEQYF.

V gene TRBV7-2 combines with J gene TRBJ2-1, with TRBD2 matching 7 bases. The CDR3 loop spans 16 amino acids. The germline gives CDR1 SGHTA, CDR2 FQGNSA. V trimming: 2 bases; J trimming: 5 bases; junction bases outside the gene matches: 9. The CDR3 sequence is CASSLMLAEMNNEQFF. In DNA, the CDR3 is TGTGCCAGCAGCTTAATGCTAGCGGAAATGAACAATGAGCAGTTCTTC.

This chain connects TRBV24-1 to TRBJ2-3; 8 bases map to TRBD2. The V and J ends lost 7 bases and 4 bases, in that order; junction bases with no gene match: 3. Germline CDR1 is KGHDR and CDR2 is SFDVKD. The CDR3 has 13 amino acids. CDR3: CATRAGAADTQYF. CDR3 nucleotide sequence: TGTGCCACCAGAGCGGGAGCGGCAGATACGCAGTATTTT.

The genes are TRBV5-1 and TRBJ2-7, with 9 bases identical to TRBD2. Germline V lookup: CDR1 SGHRS, CDR2 YFSETQ. Trimming cost V 4 bases and J 3 bases; bases outside gene matches: 8. This CDR3 is built from 15 residues. The DNA for the CDR3 is TGCGCCAGCAGCCCTGGGACTAGCAGCAGCTACGAGCAGTACTTC. Its protein is CASSPGTSSSYEQYF. Filled out from reference TRBV5-1 and TRBJ2-7, the complete variable domain reads KAGVTQTPRYLIKTRGQQVTLSCSPISGHRSVSWYQQTPGQGLQFLFEYFSETQRNKGNFPGRFSGRQFSNSRSEMNVSTLELGDSALYLCASSPGTSSSYEQYFGPGTRLTVT.

The V call is TRBV9, the J call TRBJ2-1; tentatively, D is TRBD2 (6 bases). There are 18 residues in the CDR3. Germline V lookup: CDR1 SGDLS, CDR2 YYNGEE. V lost 0 bases to trimming and J lost 3 bases, with 19 bases between them. The CDR3, as DNA: TGTGCCAGCAGCGTAGGAGGAAGGGCGGGACCTTTCTACAATGAGCAGTTCTTC. Translating gives CASSVGGRAGPFYNEQFF.

In this sample, this clonotype turned up a few times. This chain links TRBV3-1 with TRBJ1-5; D perhaps matches TRBD1 (6 bases). V lost 2 bases and J lost 7, with 15 bases in between. CDR1 LGHDT and CDR2 YNNKEL come from the germline V gene (reference sequence). CDR3 size: 15 residues. The CDR3, as DNA: TGTGCCAGCAGCCAATTCTCACAGGGAGTCCAGCCCCAGCATTTT. It encodes CASSQFSQGVQPQHF.

The V and J genes are TRBV29-1 and TRBJ2-1; 7 bases match TRBD2. Germline values: CDR1 SQVTM, CDR2 ANQGSEA. The CDR3 is 12 residues long. The ends lost 7 bases at V and 9 bases at J; junction bases unmatched: 9. CDR3 sequence reads: CSALKTSSEQFF. The CDR3 DNA reads TGCAGCGCCCTAAAGACTAGCTCTGAGCAGTTCTTC.

V and J are TRBV12-3 or TRBV12-4 and TRBJ2-5, with 7 bases lining up with TRBD2. The J segment lost 1 base and the V segment lost 4 bases, leaving 3 bases of the junction unmatched. This CDR3 comprises 14 residues. CDR3 sequence: CASSWGTIQETQYF. The CDR3, as DNA: TGTGCCAGCAGTTGGGGGACTATCCAAGAGACCCAGTACTTC.

In its sample, this clonotype was seen a few times. The chain carries TRBV20-1 and TRBJ1-4; 8 bases fit TRBD1. Germline V gene data show CDR1 as DFQATT and CDR2 as SNEGSKA (reference sequence). This CDR3 is 15 amino acids long. V dropped 3 bases and J dropped 0; count of bases not matched to a gene: 3. CDR3 protein: CSASKQGATNEKLFF. The CDR3 DNA sequence: TGCAGTGCTAGTAAACAGGGGGCAACTAATGAAAAACTGTTTTTT.

This clonotype was counted at least ten times. V and J are TRBV10-3 and TRBJ2-3; D assignment may be TRBD1 or TRBD2 (5 bases each). The germline V gene has CDR1 ENHRY and CDR2 SYGVKD. The CDR3 runs 15 residues. Trimming left V 0 bases short and J 2 bases short, with 9 bases between. The CDR3 loop reads CAISESWGTTDTQYF. CDR3 DNA: TGTGCCATCAGTGAGTCGTGGGGGACCACAGATACGCAGTATTTT.

This clonotype was counted at least ten times. This chain links TRBV5-1 with TRBJ1-1, with unresolved D. Trimming took 6 bases from V and 5 from J, leaving 17 bases between them. The CDR3 contains 14 residues. Germline values: CDR1 SGHRS, CDR2 YFSETQ. CDR3 sequence: CASTRGGGRTEAFF. The CDR3 DNA reads TGCGCCAGCACACGGGGAGGAGGTCGAACTGAAGCTTTCTTT. Looking up the rest from reference TRBV5-1 and TRBJ1-1 gives the full variable domain: KAGVTQTPRYLIKTRGQQVTLSCSPISGHRSVSWYQQTPGQGLQFLFEYFSETQRNKGNFPGRFSGRQFSNSRSEMNVSTLELGDSALYLCASTRGGGRTEAFFGQGTRLTVV.